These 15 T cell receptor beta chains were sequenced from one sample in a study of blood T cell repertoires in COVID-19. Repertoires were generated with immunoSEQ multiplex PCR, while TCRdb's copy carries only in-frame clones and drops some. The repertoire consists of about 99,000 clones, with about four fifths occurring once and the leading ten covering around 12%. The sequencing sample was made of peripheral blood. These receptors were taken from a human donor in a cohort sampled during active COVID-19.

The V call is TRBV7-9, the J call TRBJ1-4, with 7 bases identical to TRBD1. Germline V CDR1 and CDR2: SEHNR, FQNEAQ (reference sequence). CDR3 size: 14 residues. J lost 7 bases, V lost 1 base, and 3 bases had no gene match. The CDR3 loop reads CASSLDRGGEKLFF. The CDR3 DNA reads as TGTGCCAGCAGCTTAGACAGGGGAGGTGAAAAACTGTTTTTT.

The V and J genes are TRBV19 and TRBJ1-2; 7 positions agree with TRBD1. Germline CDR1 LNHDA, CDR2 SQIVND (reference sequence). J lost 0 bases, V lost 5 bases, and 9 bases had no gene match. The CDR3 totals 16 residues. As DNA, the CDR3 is TGTGCCAGTAGTGCGGACAGGTGGGGAGCTAACTATGGCTACACCTTC. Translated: CASSADRWGANYGYTF.

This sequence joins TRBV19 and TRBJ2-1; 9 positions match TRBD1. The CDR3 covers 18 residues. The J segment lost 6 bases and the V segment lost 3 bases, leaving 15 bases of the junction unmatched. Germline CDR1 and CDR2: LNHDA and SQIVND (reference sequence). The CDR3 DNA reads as TGTGCCAGTAGTATTTGGGCCCCAGGGGGACAGGGTTTCAATGAGCAGTTCTTC. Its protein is CASSIWAPGGQGFNEQFF.

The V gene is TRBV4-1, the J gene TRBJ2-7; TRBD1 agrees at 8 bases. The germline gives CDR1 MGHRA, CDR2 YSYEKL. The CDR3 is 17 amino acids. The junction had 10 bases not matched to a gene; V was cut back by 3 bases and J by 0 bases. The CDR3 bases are TGCGCCAGCAGCCATGCCCAGACAGGGGTCGGCTCCTACGAGCAGTACTTC. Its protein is CASSHAQTGVGSYEQYF.

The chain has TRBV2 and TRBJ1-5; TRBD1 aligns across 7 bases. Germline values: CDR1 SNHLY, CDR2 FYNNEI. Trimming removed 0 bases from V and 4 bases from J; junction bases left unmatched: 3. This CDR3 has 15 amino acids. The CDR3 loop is CASSEAGQRNQPQHF. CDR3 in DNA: TGTGCCAGCAGTGAAGCGGGACAGAGAAATCAGCCCCAGCATTTT.

CDR3 residues: CASSDGQAGGYTF. CDR3 in DNA: TGTGCCAGCAGTGATGGACAAGCAGGTGGCTACACCTTC. This chain joins TRBV6-1 and TRBJ1-2; possible D gene TRBD1, 5 bases. Deletions cut 3 bases from V and 7 bases from J, with 12 bases between. Germline CDR1 and CDR2: MNHNS and SASEGT. The CDR3 is 13 amino acids.

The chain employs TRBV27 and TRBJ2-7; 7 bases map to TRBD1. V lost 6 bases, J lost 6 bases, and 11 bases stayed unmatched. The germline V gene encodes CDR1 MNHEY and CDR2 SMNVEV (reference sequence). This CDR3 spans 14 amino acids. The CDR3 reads CASSATGAPGEQYF. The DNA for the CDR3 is TGTGCCAGCAGCGCAACAGGGGCCCCGGGCGAGCAGTACTTC.

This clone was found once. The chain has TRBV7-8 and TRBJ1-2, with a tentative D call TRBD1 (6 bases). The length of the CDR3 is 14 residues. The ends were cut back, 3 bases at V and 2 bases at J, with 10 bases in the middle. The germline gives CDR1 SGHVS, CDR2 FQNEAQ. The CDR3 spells CASSFGDTNYGYTF. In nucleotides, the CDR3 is TGTGCCAGCAGCTTTGGGGACACGAACTATGGCTACACCTTC.

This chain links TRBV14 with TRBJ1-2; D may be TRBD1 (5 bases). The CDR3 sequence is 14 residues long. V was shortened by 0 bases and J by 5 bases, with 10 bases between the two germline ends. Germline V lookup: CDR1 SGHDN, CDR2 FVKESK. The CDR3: CASSQDLGGYGYTF. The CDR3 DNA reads TGTGCCAGCAGCCAAGATTTGGGGGGTTATGGCTACACCTTC.

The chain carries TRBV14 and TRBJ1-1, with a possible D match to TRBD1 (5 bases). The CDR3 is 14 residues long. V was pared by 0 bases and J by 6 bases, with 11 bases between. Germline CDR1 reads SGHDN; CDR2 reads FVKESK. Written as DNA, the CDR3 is TGTGCCAGCAGCCAAGACTGGGGGGTTTCTGAAGCTTTCTTT. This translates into CASSQDWGVSEAFF.

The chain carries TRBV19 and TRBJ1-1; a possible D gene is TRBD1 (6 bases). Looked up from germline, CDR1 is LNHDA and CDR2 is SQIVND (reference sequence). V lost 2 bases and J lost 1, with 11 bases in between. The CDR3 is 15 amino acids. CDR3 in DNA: TGTGCCAGTAGTATATTGGGGGCCACGAACACTGAAGCTTTCTTT. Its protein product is CASSILGATNTEAFF. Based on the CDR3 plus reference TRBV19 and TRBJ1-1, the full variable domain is DGGITQSPKYLFRKEGQNVTLSCEQNLNHDAMYWYRQDPGQGLRLIYYSQIVNDFQKGDIAEGYSVSREKKESFPLTVTSAQKNPTAFYLCASSILGATNTEAFFGQGTRLTVV.

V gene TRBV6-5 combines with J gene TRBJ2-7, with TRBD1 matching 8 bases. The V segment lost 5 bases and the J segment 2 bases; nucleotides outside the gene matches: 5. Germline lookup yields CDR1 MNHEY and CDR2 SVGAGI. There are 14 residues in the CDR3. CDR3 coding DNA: TGTGCCAGCAGTAAACACAGGGGGGCCTACGAGCAGTACTTC. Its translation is CASSKHRGAYEQYF.

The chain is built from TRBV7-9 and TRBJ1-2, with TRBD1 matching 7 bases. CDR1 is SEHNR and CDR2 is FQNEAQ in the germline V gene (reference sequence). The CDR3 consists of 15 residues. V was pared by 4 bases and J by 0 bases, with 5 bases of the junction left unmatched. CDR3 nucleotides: TGTGCCAGCAGCTCCGGACAGGTAGCTAACTATGGCTACACCTTC. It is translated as CASSSGQVANYGYTF.

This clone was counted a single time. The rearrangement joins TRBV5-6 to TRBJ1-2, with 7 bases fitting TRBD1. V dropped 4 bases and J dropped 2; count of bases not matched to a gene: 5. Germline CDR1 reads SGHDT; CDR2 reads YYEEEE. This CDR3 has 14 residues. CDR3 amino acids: CASSPLGQNYGYTF. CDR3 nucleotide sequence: TGTGCCAGCAGCCCCCTGGGACAGAACTATGGCTACACCTTC. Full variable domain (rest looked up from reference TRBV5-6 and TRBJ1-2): DAGVTQSPTHLIKTRGQQVTLRCSPKSGHDTVSWYQQALGQGPQFIFQYYEEEERQRGNFPDRFSGHQFPNYSSELNVNALLLGDSALYLCASSPLGQNYGYTFGSGTRLTVV.

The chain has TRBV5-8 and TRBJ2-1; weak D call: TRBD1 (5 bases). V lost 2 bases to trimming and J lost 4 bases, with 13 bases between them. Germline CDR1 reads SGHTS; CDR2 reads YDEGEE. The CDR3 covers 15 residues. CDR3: CASSFQGNKYNEQFF. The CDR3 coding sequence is TGTGCCAGCAGCTTCCAGGGCAATAAATACAATGAGCAGTTCTTC.